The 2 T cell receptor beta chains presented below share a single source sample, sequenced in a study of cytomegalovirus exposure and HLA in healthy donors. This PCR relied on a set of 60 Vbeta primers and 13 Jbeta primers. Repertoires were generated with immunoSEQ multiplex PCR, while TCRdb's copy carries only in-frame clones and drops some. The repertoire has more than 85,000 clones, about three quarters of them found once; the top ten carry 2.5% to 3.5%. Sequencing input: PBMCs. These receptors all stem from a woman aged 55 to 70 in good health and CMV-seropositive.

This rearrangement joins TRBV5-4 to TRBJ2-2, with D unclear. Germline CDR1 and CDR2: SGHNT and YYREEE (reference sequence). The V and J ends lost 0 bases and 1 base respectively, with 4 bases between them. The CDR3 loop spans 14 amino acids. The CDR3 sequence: CASSLGENTGELFF. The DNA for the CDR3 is TGTGCCAGCAGCTTGGGCGAGAACACCGGGGAGCTGTTTTTT.

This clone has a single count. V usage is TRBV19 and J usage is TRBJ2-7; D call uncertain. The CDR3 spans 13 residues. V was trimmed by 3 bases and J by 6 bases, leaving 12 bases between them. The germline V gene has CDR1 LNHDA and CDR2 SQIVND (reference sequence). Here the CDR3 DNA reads TGTGCCAGTAGTATCCTCCTCTCGGGCGAGCAGTACTTC. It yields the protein CASSILLSGEQYF.